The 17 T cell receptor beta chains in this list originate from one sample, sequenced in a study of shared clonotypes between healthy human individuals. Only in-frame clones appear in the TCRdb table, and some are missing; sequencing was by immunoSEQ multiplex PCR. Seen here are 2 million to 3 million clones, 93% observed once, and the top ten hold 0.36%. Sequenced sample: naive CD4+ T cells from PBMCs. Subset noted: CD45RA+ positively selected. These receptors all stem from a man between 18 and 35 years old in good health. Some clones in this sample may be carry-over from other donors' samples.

CDR3 protein: CASSTPGLASSSYNEQFF. The CDR3 nucleotides read TGTGCCAGCAGTACCCCGGGACTAGCGTCGAGCTCCTACAATGAGCAGTTCTTC. The chain combines TRBV28 with TRBJ2-1; 10 positions agree with TRBD2. The CDR3 extends over 18 amino acids. From germline, CDR1 is MDHEN and CDR2 SYDVKM. The V segment lost 5 bases and the J segment 0 bases; nucleotides outside the gene matches: 10.

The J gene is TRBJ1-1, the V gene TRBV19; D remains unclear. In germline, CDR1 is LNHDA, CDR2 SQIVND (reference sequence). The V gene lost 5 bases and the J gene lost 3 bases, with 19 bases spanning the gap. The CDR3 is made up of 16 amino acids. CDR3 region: CASSVSGGWVDTEAFF. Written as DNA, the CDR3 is TGTGCCAGTAGTGTCTCGGGTGGTTGGGTGGACACTGAAGCTTTCTTT.

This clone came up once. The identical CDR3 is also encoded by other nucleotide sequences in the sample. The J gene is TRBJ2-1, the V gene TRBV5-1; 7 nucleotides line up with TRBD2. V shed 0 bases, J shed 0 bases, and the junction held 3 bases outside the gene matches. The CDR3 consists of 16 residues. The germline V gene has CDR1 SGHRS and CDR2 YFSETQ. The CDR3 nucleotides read TGCGCCAGCAGCTTGGTAGGCGGGAGCTCCTACAATGAGCAGTTCTTC. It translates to CASSLVGGSSYNEQFF.

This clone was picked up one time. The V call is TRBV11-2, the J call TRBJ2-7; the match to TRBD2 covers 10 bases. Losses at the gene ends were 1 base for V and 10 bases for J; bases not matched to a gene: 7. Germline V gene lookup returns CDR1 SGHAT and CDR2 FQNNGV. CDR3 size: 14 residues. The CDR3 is CASSLGTSGFYQYF. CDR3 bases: TGTGCCAGCAGCTTAGGGACTAGCGGTTTTTACCAGTACTTC.

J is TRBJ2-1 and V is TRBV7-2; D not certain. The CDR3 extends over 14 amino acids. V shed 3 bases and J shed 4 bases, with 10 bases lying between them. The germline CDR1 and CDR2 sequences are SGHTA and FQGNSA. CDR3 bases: TGTGCCAGCAGCTTCCCCCCTCCGTACAATGAGCAGTTCTTC. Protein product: CASSFPPPYNEQFF. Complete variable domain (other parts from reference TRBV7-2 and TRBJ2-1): GAGVSQSPSNKVTEKGKDVELRCDPISGHTALYWYRQSLGQGLEFLIYFQGNSAPDKSGLPSDRFSAERTGGSVSTLTIQRTQQEDSAVYLCASSFPPPYNEQFFGPGTRLTVL.

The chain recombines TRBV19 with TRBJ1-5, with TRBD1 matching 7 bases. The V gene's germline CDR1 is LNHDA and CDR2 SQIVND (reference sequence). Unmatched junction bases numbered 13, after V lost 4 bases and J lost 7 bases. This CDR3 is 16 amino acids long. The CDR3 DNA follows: TGTGCCAGTAGTACCTGGGAGACAGGGAGGTTGCAGCCCCAGCATTTT. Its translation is CASSTWETGRLQPQHF.

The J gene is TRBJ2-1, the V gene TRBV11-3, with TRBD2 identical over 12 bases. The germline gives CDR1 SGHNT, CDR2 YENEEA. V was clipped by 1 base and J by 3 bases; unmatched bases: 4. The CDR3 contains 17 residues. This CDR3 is CASSLGTSGTLYNEQFF. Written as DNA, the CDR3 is TGTGCCAGCAGCTTAGGGACTAGCGGGACCCTCTACAATGAGCAGTTCTTC. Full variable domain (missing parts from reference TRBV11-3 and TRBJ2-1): EAGVVQSPRYKIIEKKQPVAFWCNPISGHNTLYWYLQNLGQGPELLIRYENEEAVDDSQLPKDRFSAERLKGVDSTLKIQPAELGDSAVYLCASSLGTSGTLYNEQFFGPGTRLTVL.

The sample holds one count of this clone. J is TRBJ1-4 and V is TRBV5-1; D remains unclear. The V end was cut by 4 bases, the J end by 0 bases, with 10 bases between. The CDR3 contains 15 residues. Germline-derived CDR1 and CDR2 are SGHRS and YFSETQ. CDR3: CASSGGGATNEKLFF. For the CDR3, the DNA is TGCGCCAGCAGCGGAGGTGGTGCAACTAATGAAAAACTGTTTTTT. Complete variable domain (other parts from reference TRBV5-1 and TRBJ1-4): KAGVTQTPRYLIKTRGQQVTLSCSPISGHRSVSWYQQTPGQGLQFLFEYFSETQRNKGNFPGRFSGRQFSNSRSEMNVSTLELGDSALYLCASSGGGATNEKLFFGSGTQLSVL.

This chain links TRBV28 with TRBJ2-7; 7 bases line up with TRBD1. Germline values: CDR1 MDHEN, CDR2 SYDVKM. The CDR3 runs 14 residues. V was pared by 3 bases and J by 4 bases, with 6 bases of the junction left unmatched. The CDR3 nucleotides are TGTGCCAGCAGTTTTTACCGGGACAGTTACGAGCAGTACTTC. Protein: CASSFYRDSYEQYF. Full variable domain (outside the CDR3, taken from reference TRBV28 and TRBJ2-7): DVKVTQSSRYLVKRTGEKVFLECVQDMDHENMFWYRQDPGLGLRLIYFSYDVKMKEKGDIPEGYSVSREKKERFSLILESASTNQTSMYLCASSFYRDSYEQYFGPGTRLTVT.

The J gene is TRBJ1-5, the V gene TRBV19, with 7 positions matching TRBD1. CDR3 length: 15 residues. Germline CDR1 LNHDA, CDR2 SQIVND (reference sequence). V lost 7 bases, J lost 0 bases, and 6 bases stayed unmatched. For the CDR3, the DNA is TGTGCCAGTAACAGGGGAATGGGTAGCAATCAGCCCCAGCATTTT. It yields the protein CASNRGMGSNQPQHF. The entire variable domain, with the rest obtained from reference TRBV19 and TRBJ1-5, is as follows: DGGITQSPKYLFRKEGQNVTLSCEQNLNHDAMYWYRQDPGQGLRLIYYSQIVNDFQKGDIAEGYSVSREKKESFPLTVTSAQKNPTAFYLCASNRGMGSNQPQHFGDGTRLSIL.

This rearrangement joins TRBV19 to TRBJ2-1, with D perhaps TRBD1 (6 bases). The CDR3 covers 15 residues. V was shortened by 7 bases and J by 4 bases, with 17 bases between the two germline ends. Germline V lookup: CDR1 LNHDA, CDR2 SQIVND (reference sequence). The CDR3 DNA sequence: TGTGCCAGTACACAGGGAAGGCGGCTGTACAATGAGCAGTTCTTC. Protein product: CASTQGRRLYNEQFF.

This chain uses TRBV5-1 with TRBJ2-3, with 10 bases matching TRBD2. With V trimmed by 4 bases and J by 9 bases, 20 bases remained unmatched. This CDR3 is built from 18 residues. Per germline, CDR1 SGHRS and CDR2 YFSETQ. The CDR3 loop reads CASSVTAPGEAGGTTQYF. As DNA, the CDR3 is TGCGCCAGCAGCGTTACAGCCCCCGGGGAAGCGGGAGGGACCACGCAGTATTTT. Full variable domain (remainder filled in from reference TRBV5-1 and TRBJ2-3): KAGVTQTPRYLIKTRGQQVTLSCSPISGHRSVSWYQQTPGQGLQFLFEYFSETQRNKGNFPGRFSGRQFSNSRSEMNVSTLELGDSALYLCASSVTAPGEAGGTTQYFGPGTRLTVL.

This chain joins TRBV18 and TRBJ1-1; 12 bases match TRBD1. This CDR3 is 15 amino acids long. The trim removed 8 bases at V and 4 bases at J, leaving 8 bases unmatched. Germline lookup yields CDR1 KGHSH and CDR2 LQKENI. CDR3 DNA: TGTGCCAGCACCGAAGGGACAGGGGGCGTCACTGAAGCTTTCTTT. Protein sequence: CASTEGTGGVTEAFF.

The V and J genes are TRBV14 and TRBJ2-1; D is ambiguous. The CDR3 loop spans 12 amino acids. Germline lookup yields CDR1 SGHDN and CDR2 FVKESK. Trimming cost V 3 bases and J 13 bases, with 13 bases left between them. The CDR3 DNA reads TGTGCCAGCAGCCAGGCCAACCTTCGCCAGTTCTTC. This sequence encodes CASSQANLRQFF.

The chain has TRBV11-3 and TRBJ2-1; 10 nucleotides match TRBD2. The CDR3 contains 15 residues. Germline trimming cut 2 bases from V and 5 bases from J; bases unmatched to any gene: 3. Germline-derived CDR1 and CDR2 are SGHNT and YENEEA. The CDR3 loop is CASSLISGRDNEQFF. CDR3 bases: TGTGCCAGCAGCTTAATCAGCGGGAGGGACAATGAGCAGTTCTTC.

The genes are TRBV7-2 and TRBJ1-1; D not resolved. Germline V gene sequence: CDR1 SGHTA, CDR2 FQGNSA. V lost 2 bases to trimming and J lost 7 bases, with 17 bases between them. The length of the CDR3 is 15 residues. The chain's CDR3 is CASSLPNLDGFEAFF. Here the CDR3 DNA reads TGTGCCAGCAGCTTACCGAACCTGGACGGGTTTGAAGCTTTCTTT.

CDR3 in amino acids: CASSSRIAGGHEQFF. In DNA, the CDR3 is TGTGCCAGCAGCTCGAGAATAGCGGGAGGGCATGAGCAGTTCTTC. The chain is built from TRBV5-4 and TRBJ2-1; 11 bases match TRBD2. The V segment lost 3 bases and the J segment 8 bases; nucleotides outside the gene matches: 7. There are 15 residues in the CDR3. CDR1 and CDR2 (germline): SGHNT, YYREEE (reference sequence).